This TCR beta chain came from a study of cytomegalovirus exposure and HLA in healthy donors listed by TCRdb under 2017. About the study as a whole: According to an earlier analysis of a few hundred of the donors, 150 million to 200 million T cells yielded over 100 million unique TCR beta sequences and about 300 Gb of sequence data. An early release covering around 630 HLA-typed donors comprised 300 to 350 gigabases of sequencing data and around 85 million unique TCR sequences. Of the roughly 400 genotyped donors, roughly 80% fell in the genetic ancestry cluster associated with self-reported Caucasian donors. The study aimed to test whether cataloging public T cell receptors could reveal signatures of past pathogen exposure. The study profiled the T cell repertoires of about 720 subjects by immunosequencing and related them to cytomegalovirus serostatus. Along with the roughly 700-subject first cohort, a separate validation cohort of roughly 110 different subjects was used. High-throughput TCR immunosequencing, statistical association of individual TCRs with disease status, and machine learning were combined to predict cytomegalovirus infection status. A later analysis re-analyzed previously published TCR beta repertoires from roughly 600 donors and added high-resolution HLA genotyping to study TCR occurrence patterns. Rather than using new phenotypic data, the later analysis identified candidate immune exposures from TCR beta sequences and from how often those sequences occurred across donors. In an earlier analysis of 550 to 700 of the donors, high-throughput TCR beta sequencing was used to judge whether each TCR beta V gene segment behaved as functional or pseudogenic. Donor age, sex, ethnicity and CMV serostatus were compiled together with the repertoire data. A later genetic analysis used genome-wide SNP genotypes for about three fifths of the 666 donors, treating that subset as a discovery cohort. Every repertoire in the discovery cohort had been generated on one and the same sequencing platform. HLA typing covered class I and class II loci at four-digit resolution. Typing coverage differed by locus: A, B, C, DRB1 and DQB1 were typed in roughly 620-630 donors, DQA1 in around 500, DPA1 in around 580, and DPB1 in roughly 450. Roughly 5 DR-DQ haplotypes were handled as single units for association and clustering, since linkage in the cohort was strong. Among around 400 genotyped donors of the cohort, an average of roughly 230,000 unique TCR beta nucleotide sequences was sequenced per donor, of which about 18% were non-productive.

In total, approximately 700 healthy bone marrow donors made up the cohort. All cohort members were sampled while nominally healthy, although unrecorded immune exposures were likely present. The donor was CMV seropositive and was included in the group of some 290 seropositive cohort members. Every donor gave a peripheral blood sample, and the peripheral blood mononuclear cells from that sample were used for TCR beta sequencing. Genomic DNA extraction from the blood cell samples was performed with the Qiagen DNeasy Blood Extraction Kit. The method behind the library was the immunoSEQ multiplex PCR assay. The multiplex PCR relied on a mix of 60 forward primers for TCR Vbeta segments and 13 reverse primers for TCR Jbeta segments. The CDR3 region of rearranged TCR beta genes was amplified from genomic DNA by a multiplex PCR assay. On the Illumina HiSeq System, the amplified TCR beta libraries were sequenced as 87-base-pair reads. The original methods were these. A later analysis counted about 76 million unique TCR beta chains across the approximately 700 repertoires, and some 11 million of these chains were shared by at least two donors. A nearest-neighbor algorithm error-corrected the raw reads and collapsed the reads into unique sequences, merging closely related sequences to remove PCR and sequencing errors. CDR3 sequences were aligned to IMGT reference sequences to assign V, D and J gene segments. Each retained sequence needed at least a six-nucleotide match to both a V gene segment and a J gene segment. A rearrangement counted as productive if the CDR3 had no stop codons and remained in frame with V and J, and every other rearrangement counted as non-productive. Following IMGT convention, CDR3 was defined as the stretch from the second conserved V-encoded cysteine to the conserved J-encoded phenylalanine. Sequences without an unambiguous match to a single V gene segment were excluded from the earlier analysis of almost 600 of the donors. An earlier analysis of 450 to 650 of the donors called V segments functional above 56.7% productive rearrangements and segregating when the between-donor standard deviation exceeded 5%. To diagnose cytomegalovirus status from the catalog of TCR beta chain sequences, a statistical classification framework was built. In a later analysis, TCR nucleotide sequences were compared against IMGT/GENE-DB human TR gene sequences so that V and J genes could be assigned. The TCRdist pipeline was used in a later analysis to assign CDR3 sequences and most-parsimonious VDJ recombination scenarios. A later analysis defined each TCR beta chain by its CDR3 amino acid sequence plus V-gene family, and excluded reads lacking a unique V-gene family. A later analysis removed 550 to 700 highly shared, low-generation-probability nucleotide sequences to deal with suspected cross-contamination and a sequencing artifact. In a later analysis, a clonal expansion index was calculated for each public chain from normalized within-repertoire ranks of inferred template counts. In a later analysis, generation probabilities were computed with a VDJ recombination model fitted to out-of-frame rearrangements, and the resulting probabilities were checked against IGoR. A later analysis scored TCR-TCR, TCR-HLA and TCR-CMV co-occurrence with hypergeometric tests, applying a repertoire-size bias correction to TCR pairs. In a later analysis, false discovery rates were estimated by permuting HLA or CMV assignments 20 times. In a later analysis, co-occurring TCRs were grouped using DBSCAN, and TCRdist sequence similarity was added for clustering within HLA-allele-positive subsets. For co-occurrence clustering, repertoires with fewer than 30,000 or more than 120,000 public chains were excluded, along with five or six repertoires with anomalous nucleotide sharing. TCRdb stores this immuneACCESS table with in-frame sequences only. Part of the clones is absent; in the studies checked, under half of the shortfall reflects unresolved V genes, and no reason is known for the rest. D and trimming were read from the DNA, whereas the V and J calls and clone size are those reported in that table. The sample table holds some 170,000 clones, of which 75% were seen once. The ten most abundant clones make up about 3% of the sample.

The study at large found these results: Because HLA typing was unavailable for some donors at each locus, only the typed subset was used in association tests. The classifier was reported to diagnose cytomegalovirus status with high specificity and sensitivity in both the original cohort and the validation cohort. CMV serostatus was the only immune exposure information available for the cohort. Compared with equally common non-associated chains, HLA-associated TCR beta chains in a later analysis were more clonally expanded and had lower generation probabilities. A few of the identified cytomegalovirus-associated TCR beta chains were confirmed in vitro to be specific for cytomegalovirus antigens. A later analysis found that most CMV-associated TCR beta chains appeared HLA-restricted, with HLA associations seemingly driven largely by CMV exposure. Specific HLA alleles were associated with around 18,000 TCR beta sequences at a false discovery rate of 0.05 in a later analysis. In a later analysis, the rate of TCR association differed among HLA loci, with DRB1 alleles having the most associated TCRs and HLA-C alleles having the fewest. A further reported finding was that TCR beta sequences accurately predicted the HLA-A and HLA-B alleles for most subjects in the first cohort. A later analysis reported that several top co-occurrence clusters appeared linked to parvovirus B19, influenza, CMV and Epstein-Barr virus. The cohort was sequenced for TCR beta chains only, and without alpha or paired-chain data the features that could be detected were limited. A cluster of highly shared sequence variants was judged likely to be a technical artifact of the sequencing pipeline. According to a later genetic analysis, donors in an Asian-associated ancestry cluster had fewer N-insertions in productive TCRs than the approximately 630-donor mean. Roughly 15 rarely observed V segments, including chromosome 9 orphons, were excluded from the earlier analysis of approximately 600 of the donors because counts were too low. Linkage disequilibrium might explain the correlated functional status among segregating V segments, but an unknown experimental factor could not be ruled out. An association between a missense DCLRE1C variant and V-gene and J-gene trimming of TCR beta chains was found in a later genetic analysis and replicated in an independent cohort. Most TCR sequences were observed very rarely across donors, whereas some public TCRs were present in many individuals. Strong co-occurrence of HLA alleles, especially DR and DQ, made assigning TCR associations to individual alleles difficult. In an earlier analysis of over 550 of the donors, most TCR beta V segments were observed in productive rearrangements about 87% or about 30% of the time, broadly matching IMGT annotations. According to the authors, the approach could potentially be generalized to other disease states and immunological phenotypes. Sequencing depth was assumed to be roughly uniform across donors in the presence/absence analyses, though that assumption may not hold. A total of fewer than 200 TCR beta chains were listed by the study as associated with cytomegalovirus.

With respect to this clone: The antigen it binds to is not known. One base away there is no much larger clone; base qualities are not given.

The sequenced sample consisted of PBMCs. The TCR comes from a woman aged 45-60 years in good health and CMV-seropositive.

The nucleotides read TGCGCCAGCAGCGACCAGTCTCAGGACACAGATACGCAGTATTTT. This sequence encodes CASSDQSQDTDTQYF. This sequence uses TRBV5-1 and TRBJ2-3; no D gene call is confident. V loses 4 bases, J loses 2 bases, and the germline ends lie 14 bases apart. From the germline V gene, CDR1 is SGHRS and CDR2 is YFSETQ. The CDR3 numbers 15 residues from cysteine through phenylalanine. Here the CDR3 DNA is all that survives: 45 bases in frame from base 1.